A single sample gave rise to the 25 T cell receptor beta chains below, sequenced in a study of sequential checkpoint blockade in melanoma (dated by TCRdb to between 2018 and 2021). Libraries were made using the immunoSEQ multiplex PCR assay. TCRdb retrieved this table from immuneACCESS and kept in-frame rearrangements only. Not all clones are present; in checked studies, unresolved V genes account for under half, and no reason is known for the remainder. For this sample there are hundreds of clones; about 15% appear just once. The top ten constitute roughly 16% of the sample. In the paper's terms, the treatment or condition label means: randomized to nivolumab then ipilimumab (arm A) or the reverse (arm B). The sequencing here drew on tumor tissue (inferred from file names), taken from a patient given nivolumab and ipilimumab in sequence. Receptor source: a human donor with melanoma.

By share of the sample, this clone is medium-sized (0.01 to 0.1%). V and J are TRBV11-3 and TRBJ2-3; maybe TRBD2 (7 bases). Trimming pared 3 bases from V and 2 bases from J, leaving 15 bases between. This CDR3 is 16 amino acids long. Germline values: CDR1 SGHNT, CDR2 YENEEA. In nucleotides, the CDR3 is TGTGCCAGCAGCTTTAGTCGGGGGGCCTTCACAGATACGCAGTATTTT. Translation: CASSFSRGAFTDTQYF.

The genes are TRBV11-3 and TRBJ2-3, with D perhaps TRBD2 (6 bases). Looked up from germline, CDR1 is SGHNT and CDR2 is YENEEA. The CDR3 runs 14 residues. Trimming took 4 bases from V and 5 from J, leaving 13 bases between them. The CDR3 region has the DNA TGTGCCAGCAGCTCCGATAGCGGCGGAGATACGCAGTATTTT. This translates into CASSSDSGGDTQYF.

The table lists this clone with a few counts. The rearrangement uses TRBV10-2 and TRBJ2-3; 7 bases match TRBD2. The germline CDR1 and CDR2 sequences are WSHSY and SAAADI. Germline trimming cut 2 bases from V and 2 bases from J; bases unmatched to any gene: 7. The CDR3 runs to 16 residues. The CDR3 spells CASSEGFAGDTDTQYF. The CDR3 bases are TGCGCCAGCAGTGAGGGCTTCGCGGGGGACACAGATACGCAGTATTTT.

This clone qualifies as large. The chain carries TRBV9 and TRBJ2-1; 11 bases line up with TRBD2. Germline assignment: CDR1 SGDLS and CDR2 YYNGEE. This CDR3 is built from 15 residues. V shed 4 bases, J shed 7 bases, and the junction held 7 bases outside the gene matches. Here the CDR3 DNA reads TGTGCCAGCAGCTCTGCCCGGACTAGCGGGAATGAGCAGTTCTTC. This codes for CASSSARTSGNEQFF.

This clone was counted a few times. The chain's CDR3 is CASSLGGGNNEQFF. The CDR3 bases are TGTGCCAGCAGCTTGGGCGGGGGAAACAATGAGCAGTTCTTC. V and J are TRBV11-3 and TRBJ2-1; TRBD2 matches at 7 bases. The germline V gene encodes CDR1 SGHNT and CDR2 YENEEA. The CDR3 runs 14 residues. The V gene end was trimmed by 3 bases and the J gene end by 5 bases; junction bases not matched to a gene: 4.

This clone is classed as hyperexpanded. V gene TRBV5-1 combines with J gene TRBJ1-4; 7 bases agree with TRBD1. CDR1 SGHRS and CDR2 YFSETQ come from the germline V gene. V lost 3 bases, J lost 4 bases, and 3 bases stayed unmatched. This CDR3 region has 14 residues. The CDR3 nucleotides are TGCGCCAGCAGCTCCGGGACAGTTAATGAAAAACTGTTTTTT. Its translation: CASSSGTVNEKLFF.

The chain carries TRBV30 and TRBJ2-7, with TRBD1 as a possible D gene (5 bases). The CDR3 covers 14 residues. Germline CDR1 GTSNPN, CDR2 SVGIG (reference sequence). Trimming took off 2 bases at V and 0 bases at J, with 11 bases between the two ends. CDR3 protein: CAWSPGAGSYEQYF. DNA for the CDR3: TGTGCCTGGAGTCCTGGGGCAGGCTCCTACGAGCAGTACTTC. Filled out from reference TRBV30 and TRBJ2-7, the complete variable domain reads SQTIHQWPATLVQPVGSPLSLECTVEGTSNPNLYWYRQAAGRGLQLLFYSVGIGQISSEVPQNLSASRPQDRQFILSSKKLLLSDSGFYLCAWSPGAGSYEQYFGPGTRLTVT.

This chain links TRBV14 with TRBJ2-1; 9 bases are a match to TRBD2. The CDR3 contains 16 residues. The ends lost 3 bases at V and 8 bases at J; junction bases unmatched: 11. Per the germline V gene, CDR1 is SGHDN and CDR2 is FVKESK. CDR3 DNA sequence: TGTGCCAGCAGCCACTTTTTTAGCGGGAGATCTCATGAGCAGTTCTTC. It is translated as CASSHFFSGRSHEQFF.

This clone is categorized as medium-sized. The CDR3 protein is CASSSSGTYEQYF. The CDR3 DNA follows: TGTGCCAGCAGTTCTAGCGGGACCTACGAGCAGTACTTC. The V gene is TRBV6-8, the J gene TRBJ2-7; 9 bases align to TRBD2. CDR3 length: 13 residues. CDR1 is MNHGY, CDR2 SAAAGT, per germline. With 4 bases clipped from V and 2 bases from J, the junction kept 0 bases outside the gene matches.

In its sample, this clone was seen once. The rearrangement joins TRBV5-1 to TRBJ2-2; TRBD1 is a possible D gene (6 bases). Germline V gene sequence: CDR1 SGHRS, CDR2 YFSETQ. The CDR3 is made up of 15 amino acids. V was trimmed by 4 bases and J by 0 bases, leaving 10 bases between them. The CDR3 nucleotides are TGCGCCAGCAGCCACGGGACAACGAACACCGGGGAGCTGTTTTTT. Translating it yields CASSHGTTNTGELFF.

V and J are TRBV6-8 and TRBJ2-1; 13 nucleotides line up with TRBD2. The length of the CDR3 is 19 residues. V lost 2 bases to trimming and J lost 8 bases; unmatched junction nucleotides: 15. Germline V gene lookup returns CDR1 MNHGY and CDR2 SAAAGT. The CDR3 here is CASSYVELAGGRFVYEQFF. The CDR3 nucleotides read TGTGCCAGCAGTTACGTCGAACTAGCGGGGGGGCGGTTTGTCTATGAGCAGTTCTTC.

In this sample, this clone turned up once. V and J are TRBV5-1 and TRBJ2-1; D remains unclear. This CDR3 comprises 16 residues. Trimming shortened V by 2 bases and J by 2 bases, and 14 bases separated the two germline ends. Per germline, CDR1 SGHRS and CDR2 YFSETQ. For the CDR3, the DNA is TGCGCCAGCAGCTTCCTCCATCTATACCCCTACAATGAGCAGTTCTTC. It codes for CASSFLHLYPYNEQFF.

This clone was recorded a few times. This chain links TRBV6-8 with TRBJ2-1; no clear D. The CDR3 extends over 13 amino acids. Trimming took 8 bases from V and 5 from J, leaving 13 bases between them. Germline assignment: CDR1 MNHGY and CDR2 SAAAGT. CDR3 protein: CASLFPRNNEQFF. The CDR3, as DNA: TGTGCCAGCCTTTTTCCAAGGAACAATGAGCAGTTCTTC.

The V gene is TRBV19, the J gene TRBJ2-3; 12 bases match TRBD2. Trimming removed 0 bases from V and 6 bases from J; junction bases left unmatched: 7. The CDR3 spans 17 residues. The V gene's germline CDR1 is LNHDA and CDR2 SQIVND (reference sequence). The CDR3 protein is CASSIDLTSGGTDTQYF. The CDR3 DNA reads as TGTGCCAGTAGTATAGATCTGACTAGCGGGGGAACGGATACGCAGTATTTT. Drawing the rest from reference TRBV19 and TRBJ2-3, the complete variable domain is DGGITQSPKYLFRKEGQNVTLSCEQNLNHDAMYWYRQDPGQGLRLIYYSQIVNDFQKGDIAEGYSVSREKKESFPLTVTSAQKNPTAFYLCASSIDLTSGGTDTQYFGPGTRLTVL.

The sample holds one count of this clone. The rearrangement links TRBV5-1 to TRBJ2-1, with D uncertain. Germline V gene sequence: CDR1 SGHRS, CDR2 YFSETQ. This CDR3 contains 16 residues. Trimming left V 4 bases short and J 0 bases short, with 14 bases between. The CDR3 region is CASSPAGLSSYNEQFF. Written as DNA, the CDR3 is TGCGCCAGCAGCCCTGCCGGGCTAAGCTCCTACAATGAGCAGTTCTTC.

Judged by abundance, this clone is medium-sized (0.01 to 0.1%). The V gene is TRBV11-3, the J gene TRBJ2-1, with TRBD1 matching over 8 bases. CDR1 SGHNT and CDR2 YENEEA come from the germline V gene. The V segment lost 3 bases and the J segment 2 bases; nucleotides outside the gene matches: 9. The CDR3 runs 17 residues. CDR3 sequence reads: CASSLAATGDAYNEQFF. DNA of the CDR3: TGTGCCAGCAGCTTGGCCGCGACAGGGGATGCCTACAATGAGCAGTTCTTC.

The V call is TRBV9, the J call TRBJ2-7, with D hard to call. CDR1 is SGDLS and CDR2 is YYNGEE in the germline V gene. The V end lost 8 bases, the J end lost 5 bases, and 17 bases lay between the germline ends. The CDR3 contains 13 residues. CDR3 amino acids: CASGLAEMNEQYF. In DNA, the CDR3 is TGTGCCAGTGGTTTGGCGGAGATGAACGAGCAGTACTTC.

This clone is judged medium-sized. The J gene is TRBJ2-3, the V gene TRBV9, with TRBD2 matching 15 bases. There are 14 residues in the CDR3. V gave up 5 bases and J gave up 6 bases; unmatched junction bases: 1. CDR1 and CDR2 (germline): SGDLS, YYNGEE. CDR3 sequence reads: CASSGTSGRDTQYF. CDR3 nucleotides: TGTGCCAGCAGTGGGACTAGCGGGAGGGATACGCAGTATTTT.

The chain joins TRBV6-8 to TRBJ1-2; D is undetermined. The CDR3 loop spans 13 amino acids. Germline V gene sequence: CDR1 MNHGY, CDR2 SAAAGT. V shed 4 bases and J shed 0 bases, with 6 bases lying between them. The CDR3 nucleotides are TGTGCCAGCAGTTTCAGCACTAACTATGGCTACACCTTC. This gives the protein CASSFSTNYGYTF.

There are a few counts of this clone. The CDR3 DNA reads TGTGCCAGTAGTCCGGGACCGATCGGGGAGCTGTTTTTT. Translating gives CASSPGPIGELFF. J is TRBJ2-2 and V is TRBV19; perhaps D is TRBD1 or TRBD2 (5 bases each). Germline CDR1 and CDR2: LNHDA and SQIVND (reference sequence). V was cut by 5 bases and J by 7 bases, with 11 bases left in between. This CDR3 contains 13 residues.

A few counts support this clone. The chain joins TRBV28 to TRBJ2-5, with 8 positions matching TRBD2. The V and J ends lost 5 bases and 6 bases, in that order; junction bases with no gene match: 8. The CDR3 sequence is 14 residues long. Germline V CDR1 and CDR2: MDHEN, SYDVKM. The CDR3 is CASSTGGRGKTQYF. The CDR3 DNA follows: TGTGCCAGCAGTACGGGAGGGAGAGGGAAGACCCAGTACTTC.

Only a few counts were recorded for this clone. The chain joins TRBV6-8 to TRBJ2-4, with 8 bases identical to TRBD1. Trimming removed 4 bases from V and 5 bases from J; junction bases left unmatched: 10. The length of the CDR3 is 16 residues. Germline V gene data show CDR1 as MNHGY and CDR2 as SAAAGT. The CDR3 region is CASSFRQGSVENIQYF. The CDR3 DNA is TGTGCCAGCAGTTTCAGACAGGGGAGTGTGGAAAACATTCAGTACTTC.

The sample holds a few counts of this clone. The chain carries TRBV19 and TRBJ2-3, with D possibly being TRBD2 (6 bases). Per the germline V gene, CDR1 is LNHDA and CDR2 is SQIVND (reference sequence). The CDR3 runs to 14 residues. V lost 6 bases and J lost 6, with 16 bases in between. This CDR3 is CASSSEGIIDTQYF. The CDR3 DNA is TGTGCCAGTAGCTCGGAGGGTATTATCGATACGCAGTATTTT.

Judged by abundance, this clone is large. For the CDR3, the DNA is TGCGCCAGCAGCCAAGTCGCAGGAAACACCATATATTTT. As protein: CASSQVAGNTIYF. The rearrangement uses TRBV4-1 and TRBJ1-3; D is undetermined. The V end was cut by 1 base, the J end by 4 bases, with 5 bases between. The germline gives CDR1 MGHRA, CDR2 YSYEKL. The CDR3 sequence is 13 residues long.

J is TRBJ2-7 and V is TRBV9; perhaps D is TRBD1 or TRBD2 (5 bases each). This CDR3 region has 15 residues. The germline V gene has CDR1 SGDLS and CDR2 YYNGEE. V gave up 4 bases and J gave up 6 bases, with 20 bases separating them. The CDR3 loop reads CASSLLGAPGGEQYF. Here the CDR3 DNA reads TGTGCCAGCAGCTTACTAGGGGCTCCTGGGGGCGAGCAGTACTTC. Full variable domain (rest looked up from reference TRBV9 and TRBJ2-7): DSGVTQTPKHLITATGQRVTLRCSPRSGDLSVYWYQQSLDQGLQFLIQYYNGEERAKGNILERFSAQQFPDLHSELNLSSLELGDSALYFCASSLLGAPGGEQYFGPGTRLTVT.